This T cell receptor beta chain is from a study of cytomegalovirus exposure and HLA in healthy donors. The CDR3 covers 16 residues. In germline, CDR1 is SGHDT, CDR2 YYEEEE. Trimming left V 3 bases short and J 5 bases short, with 19 bases between. As for this clone: What it binds is unknown.

It was with 60 Vbeta and 13 Jbeta primers that the PCR ran. Libraries were prepared by immunoSEQ multiplex PCR; TCRdb keeps only in-frame clonotypes and omits some of them. This table has some 120,000 clones, over 65% appearing once. General observations from the study: A later analysis found that most CMV-associated TCR beta chains appeared HLA-restricted.

This clonotype was sampled from a woman aged 40 to 50 in good health and CMV-seronegative. The chain is built from TRBV5-6 and TRBJ2-3; perhaps TRBD2 as D (7 bases). The sequenced material came from PBMCs. The chain's CDR3 is CASSSWRGGVVDTQYF. CDR3 bases: TGTGCCAGCAGCTCCTGGAGGGGGGGAGTGGTAGATACGCAGTATTTT.